The entry below gives a single TCR beta chain sequence along with its context. The antigen is not known. The data stem from a study of CD8+ T cells in alopecia areata. Following RNA extraction, reverse transcription yielded cDNA that acted as the sequencing template. Here immunoSEQ multiplex PCR was the method, and the copy in TCRdb shows in-frame clones only, minus some. The profile shows some 99,000 clones, under 70% of them singletons. Specified treatment: oral pan-JAK inhibitor, 5-10 mg twice daily. General study results and limits: Resident alphabeta T-cell populations of normal skin are likewise subject to sequencing in scalp samples.

Trimming removed 3 bases at V and 1 base at J, with 12 bases between. The CDR3 runs to 15 residues. Germline CDR1 MNHEY, CDR2 SMNVEV (reference sequence). The sequences come from CD8+ T cells sorted from blood, collected at week 4, from a patient treated with tofacitinib. This receptor was obtained from a human donor with alopecia areata. The chain links TRBV27 to TRBJ1-2, with D tentatively TRBD1 (5 bases). The CDR3 sequence is CASSFGQGGNYGYTF. Here the CDR3 DNA reads TGTGCCAGCAGTTTCGGGCAGGGAGGTAACTATGGCTACACCTTC.